This TCR beta chain is from a study of blood T cell repertoires in COVID-19. Study at large: Spain, Italy and the United States supplied samples that represented acute and convalescent COVID-19. Sources were T cells, B-cell-depleted T cells, or PBMCs; the material itself was cDNA or gDNA.

This CDR3 is 16 amino acids long. The germline V gene encodes CDR1 SGHRS and CDR2 YFSETQ. V was pared by 4 bases and J by 3 bases, with 19 bases between. Per the study methods: Amplification of reference gene primers was used by the study to estimate nucleated cell counts. Method: immunoSEQ multiplex PCR; TCRdb's copy keeps in-frame clones and lacks some. That table is the source of V, J and clone size, and D and trimming were worked out from the DNA. The top ten hold 4.5% to 6% of the sample, which has over 120,000 clones, around 84% seen once. The receptor comes from a human donor in a cohort sampled during active COVID-19. Sequences were obtained from peripheral blood. The chain joins TRBV5-1 to TRBJ2-5, with D tentatively TRBD2 (6 bases). The CDR3 coding sequence is TGCGCCAGCAGCCACGTTCTGGCTAGCGAGAAAGAGACCCAGTACTTC. Encoded protein: CASSHVLASEKETQYF.